The 3 T cell receptor beta chains listed next were all sequenced from one sample in a study of identical twins. TCRdb re-analysed the 5' RACE reads in MiXCR, keeping a single row per CDR3 protein. The table lists 1.5 million to 2 million distinct CDR3 sequences, less than 40% of them singletons, with 0.25% to 0.3% in the top ten. The sequencing sample was made of cord blood. These receptors were collected from a newborn girl in good health.

The CDR3 bases are TGTGCCGGATTGAAAAACAGGGGAAGCAGCCAAGAGACCCAGTACTTC. This sequence encodes CAGLKNRGSSQETQYF. The J gene is TRBJ2-5, the V gene TRBV2; TRBD1 matches at 7 bases. Unmatched junction bases numbered 16, after V lost 11 bases and J lost 1 base. Germline assignment: CDR1 SNHLY and CDR2 FYNNEI. The CDR3 runs to 16 residues.

V is TRBV25-1 and J is TRBJ1-6, with D unclear. Trimming removed 5 bases at V and 8 bases at J, with 16 bases between. CDR3 length: 15 residues. Looked up from germline, CDR1 is MGHDK and CDR2 is SYGVNS. CDR3 sequence reads: CASSSGSLPDSPLHF. CDR3 nucleotide sequence: TGTGCCAGCAGTTCCGGTTCTCTCCCTGATTCACCCCTCCACTTT.

V usage is TRBV27 and J usage is TRBJ2-2; TRBD1 is a possible D gene (5 bases). CDR1 and CDR2 (germline): MNHEY, SMNVEV (reference sequence). V was cut by 3 bases and J by 0 bases, with 11 bases left in between. The CDR3 length is 16 residues. The CDR3 DNA reads as TGTGCCAGCAGTTTCAGGGCGAGCGCGAACACCGGGGAGCTGTTTTTT. Its protein is CASSFRASANTGELFF.